A selection of T cell receptor beta chains follows, all from one sample in a study of T cell responses to AZD1222 COVID-19 vaccine. Method: immunoSEQ multiplex PCR; TCRdb's copy keeps in-frame clones and lacks some. The data show fewer than 95,000 clones, roughly 90% seen once. The sequenced sample was peripheral blood, obtained 28 days after the second AZD1222 dose. These receptors were obtained from an adult who received the AZD1222 COVID-19 vaccine. The CDR3 runs from the conserved cysteine through the conserved F or W. D genes are given only for firm matches. Size is stated for part of the rows, as once, few or many counts, or as a class when the clone is expanded.

D,size,J,V,DNA,CDR3
.,.,TRBJ2-1,TRBV11-3,TGTGCCAGCAGCTTAGTGCCCAATGAGCAGTTCTTC,CASSLVPNEQFF
.,.,TRBJ2-5,TRBV6-5,TGTGCCAGCAGCAGGGACTCACAAGAGACCCAGTACTTC,CASSRDSQETQYF
.,.,TRBJ1-6,TRBV9,TGTGCCAGCAGCGTCTCAGCAAGCTCCTATAATTCACCCCTCCACTTT,CASSVSASSYNSPLHF
.,once,TRBJ2-1,TRBV3-1/TRBV3-2,TGTGCCAGCAGCCAAGATACTAGGGGATACAATGAGCAGTTCTTC,CASSQDTRGYNEQFF
TRBD2,few,TRBJ2-1,TRBV11-2,TGTGCCAGCAGCGCCGCGGGGGGCTCCTACAATGAGCAGTTCTTC,CASSAAGGSYNEQFF
.,.,TRBJ2-7,TRBV27,TGTGCCAGCAGGTATGAGAGGGGATCCTCCTACGAGCAGTACTTC,CASRYERGSSYEQYF
TRBD1,.,TRBJ2-5,TRBV29-1,TGCAGCGTTGGGGGACAGGGGGCGTGGGAGACCCAGTACTTC,CSVGGQGAWETQYF
TRBD2,.,TRBJ2-1,TRBV29-1,TGCAGCGTTGAAGTAAGGGCAGCTAGCGGACTGAGGAGGTACAATGAGCAGTTCTTC,CSVEVRAASGLRRYNEQFF
.,few,TRBJ2-1,TRBV7-8,TGTGCCAGCAGCTCACGAAGGATTTCCTACAATGAGCAGTTCTTC,CASSSRRISYNEQFF
TRBD2,.,TRBJ2-1,TRBV5-4,TGTGCCAGCACCCTTGGGACTAGCTTGGGGTACAATGAGCAGTTCTTC,CASTLGTSLGYNEQFF
.,.,TRBJ2-7,TRBV11-2,TGTGCCAGCAGCCCTTCTGTGGGGGACGAGCAGTACTTC,CASSPSVGDEQYF
.,few,TRBJ2-4,TRBV28,TGTGCCAGTGGGCAGAACATTCAGTACTTC,CASGQNIQYF
.,.,TRBJ2-7,TRBV29-1,TGCAGCGTTGTTCTCAGCTACGAGCAGTACTTC,CSVVLSYEQYF
.,.,TRBJ1-6,TRBV28,TGTGCCAGCAGTTTAGGGCAGTATAATTCACCCCTCCACTTT,CASSLGQYNSPLHF
.,.,TRBJ2-1,TRBV7-9,TGTGCCAGCAGCCCTCGGACTGCAAGCTCCTACAATGAGCAGTTCTTC,CASSPRTASSYNEQFF
TRBD1,.,TRBJ1-5,TRBV27,TGTGCCAGCAGGAACTGGACAGGTGGGGGCAATCAGCCCCAGCATTTT,CASRNWTGGGNQPQHF
.,.,TRBJ2-7,TRBV7-2,TGTGCCAGCAGCTCAGGGTGGGAGCAGTACTTC,CASSSGWEQYF
TRBD1,.,TRBJ2-2,TRBV19,TGTGCCAGTAACTACAGGGGGCACACCGGGGAGCTGTTTTTT,CASNYRGHTGELFF
TRBD2,.,TRBJ2-1,TRBV28,TGTGCCAGCAGTTTAAGTAGCGGGAGGGCCTTCCATGAGCAGTTCTTC,CASSLSSGRAFHEQFF
.,.,TRBJ2-7,TRBV19,TGTGCCAGTAGTCAGGGACCCCAAAACTACGAGCAGTACTTC,CASSQGPQNYEQYF
.,.,TRBJ2-1,TRBV2,TGTGCCAGCAGGGGGAGCGGCAATGAGCAGTTCTTC,CASRGSGNEQFF
.,.,TRBJ2-7,TRBV28,TGTGCCAGCAGTTTGCCGTCCGGGACAATTTACGAGCAGTACTTC,CASSLPSGTIYEQYF
.,.,TRBJ1-3,TRBV4-3,TGCGCCAGCAGCCAAGGAACCAGGGCTCCTGGAAACACCATATATTTT,CASSQGTRAPGNTIYF
.,.,TRBJ2-7,TRBV10-2,TGCGCCAGCAGTGAAGGGAAGCAGTACTTC,CASSEGKQYF
TRBD2,.,TRBJ2-7,TRBV6-6,TGTGCCAGCAGTTACTCGATTACTAGCGGATACGAGCAGTACTTC,CASSYSITSGYEQYF
.,.,TRBJ1-5,TRBV21-1,TGTGCCAGCAGCAGTGGATATAGCAATCAGCCCCAGCATTTT,CASSSGYSNQPQHF
.,.,TRBJ2-1,TRBV3-1/TRBV3-2,TGTGCCAGCAGCCAAGGTGGGGGACGCGGGAACGATGAGCAGTTCTTC,CASSQGGGRGNDEQFF
.,.,TRBJ1-4,TRBV5-1,TGCGCCAGCAGCCCGGGATCAACTAATGAAAAACTGTTTTTT,CASSPGSTNEKLFF
.,.,TRBJ2-7,TRBV28,TGTGCCAGCAGGTACGGGGATGACGCCTACGAGCAGTACTTC,CASRYGDDAYEQYF